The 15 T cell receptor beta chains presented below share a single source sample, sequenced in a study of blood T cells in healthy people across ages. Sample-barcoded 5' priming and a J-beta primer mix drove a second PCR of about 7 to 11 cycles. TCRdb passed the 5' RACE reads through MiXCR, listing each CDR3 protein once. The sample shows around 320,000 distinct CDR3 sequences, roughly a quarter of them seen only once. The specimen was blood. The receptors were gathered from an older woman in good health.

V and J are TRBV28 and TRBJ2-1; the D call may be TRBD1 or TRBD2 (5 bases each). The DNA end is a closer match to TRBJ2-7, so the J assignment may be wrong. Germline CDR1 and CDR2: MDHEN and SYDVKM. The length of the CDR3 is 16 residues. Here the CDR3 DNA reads TGTGCCAGCAGTTTGGGGTTCCGGGACCGGGCCTACGAGCAGTACTTC. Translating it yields CASSLGFRDRAYEQYF.

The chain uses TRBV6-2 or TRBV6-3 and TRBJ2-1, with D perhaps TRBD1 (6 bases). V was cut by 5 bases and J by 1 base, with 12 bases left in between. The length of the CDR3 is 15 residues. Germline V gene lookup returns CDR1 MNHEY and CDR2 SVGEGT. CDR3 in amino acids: CASSDRMGSYNEQFF. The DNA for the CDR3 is TGTGCCAGCAGTGACAGGATGGGTTCCTACAATGAGCAGTTCTTC.

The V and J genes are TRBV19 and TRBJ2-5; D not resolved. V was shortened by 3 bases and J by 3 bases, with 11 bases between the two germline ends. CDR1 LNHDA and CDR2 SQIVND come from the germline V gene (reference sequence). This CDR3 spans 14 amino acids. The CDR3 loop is CASSMRSNKETQYF. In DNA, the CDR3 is TGTGCCAGTAGTATGAGGAGTAACAAAGAGACCCAGTACTTC.

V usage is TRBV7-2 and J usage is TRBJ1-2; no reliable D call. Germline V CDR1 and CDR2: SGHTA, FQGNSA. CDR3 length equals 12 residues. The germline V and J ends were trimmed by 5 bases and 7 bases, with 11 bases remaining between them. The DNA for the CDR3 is TGTGCCAGCAGCACAAACAGTTTTGGCTACACCTTC. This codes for CASSTNSFGYTF.

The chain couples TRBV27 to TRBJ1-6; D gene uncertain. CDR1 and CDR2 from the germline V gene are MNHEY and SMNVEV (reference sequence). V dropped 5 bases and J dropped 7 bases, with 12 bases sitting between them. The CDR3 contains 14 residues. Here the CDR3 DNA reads TGTGCCAGCAGTCCGCTGGGATTCAATTCACCCCTCCACTTT. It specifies CASSPLGFNSPLHF.

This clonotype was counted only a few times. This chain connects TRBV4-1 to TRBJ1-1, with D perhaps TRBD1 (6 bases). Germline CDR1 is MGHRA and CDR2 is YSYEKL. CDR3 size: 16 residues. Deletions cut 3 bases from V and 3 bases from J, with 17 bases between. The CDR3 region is CASSQSRQAGDTEAFF. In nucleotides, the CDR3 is TGCGCCAGCAGCCAGAGCCGACAGGCAGGAGACACTGAAGCTTTCTTT.

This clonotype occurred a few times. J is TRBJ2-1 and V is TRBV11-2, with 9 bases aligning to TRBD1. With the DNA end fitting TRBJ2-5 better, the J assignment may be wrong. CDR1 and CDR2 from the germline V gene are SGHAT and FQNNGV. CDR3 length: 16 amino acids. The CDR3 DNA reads TGTGCCAGCAGCCGGACAGGGGCCTACCTCCAAGAGACCCAGTACTTC. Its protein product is CASSRTGAYLQETQYF.

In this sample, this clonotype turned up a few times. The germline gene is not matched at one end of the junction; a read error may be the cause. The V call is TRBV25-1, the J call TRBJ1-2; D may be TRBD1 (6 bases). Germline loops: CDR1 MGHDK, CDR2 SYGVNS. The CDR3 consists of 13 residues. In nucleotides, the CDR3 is TGTGCCAGCAGTGAAAGGGGATCGGGGGGCTATACCTTC. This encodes CASSERGSGGYTF.

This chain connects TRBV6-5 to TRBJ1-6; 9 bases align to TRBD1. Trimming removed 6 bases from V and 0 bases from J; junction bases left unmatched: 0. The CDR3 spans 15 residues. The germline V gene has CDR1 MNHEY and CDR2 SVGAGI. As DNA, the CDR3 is TGTGCCAGCAGGACAGGGGGCTCCTATAATTCACCCCTCCACTTT. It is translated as CASRTGGSYNSPLHF.

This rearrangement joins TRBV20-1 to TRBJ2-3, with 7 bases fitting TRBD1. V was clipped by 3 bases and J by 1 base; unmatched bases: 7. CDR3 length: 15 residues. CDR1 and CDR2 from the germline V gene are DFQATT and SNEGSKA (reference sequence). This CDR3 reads CSARNRGWGTDTQYF. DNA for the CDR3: TGCAGTGCTAGGAACAGGGGATGGGGCACAGATACGCAGTATTTT.

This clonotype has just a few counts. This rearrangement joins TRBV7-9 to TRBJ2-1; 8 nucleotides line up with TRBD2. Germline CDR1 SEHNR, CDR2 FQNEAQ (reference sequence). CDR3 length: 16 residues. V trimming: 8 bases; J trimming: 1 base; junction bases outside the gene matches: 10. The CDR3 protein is CASFRGSGSSYNEQFF. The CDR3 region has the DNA TGTGCCAGCTTTAGAGGCAGCGGGAGTTCCTACAATGAGCAGTTCTTC.

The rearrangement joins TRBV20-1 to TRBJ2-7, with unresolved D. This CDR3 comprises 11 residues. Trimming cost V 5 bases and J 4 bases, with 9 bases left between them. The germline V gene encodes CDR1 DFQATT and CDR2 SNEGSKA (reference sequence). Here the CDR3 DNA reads TGCAGTGCTTGGGCTAGATACGAGCAGTACTTC. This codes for CSAWARYEQYF.

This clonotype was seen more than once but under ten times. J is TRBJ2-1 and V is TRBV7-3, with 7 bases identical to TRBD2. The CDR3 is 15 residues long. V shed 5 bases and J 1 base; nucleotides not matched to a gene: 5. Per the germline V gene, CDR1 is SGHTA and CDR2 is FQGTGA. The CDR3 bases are TGTGCCAGCAGCCCCTCTAGCGGATCCTACAATGAGCAGTTCTTC. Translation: CASSPSSGSYNEQFF.

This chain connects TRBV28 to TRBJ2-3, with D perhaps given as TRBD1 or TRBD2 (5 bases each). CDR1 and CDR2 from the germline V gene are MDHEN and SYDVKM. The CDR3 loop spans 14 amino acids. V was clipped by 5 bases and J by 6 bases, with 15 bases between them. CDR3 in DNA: TGTGCCAGCAGTAACGCTCGGGGCCGGGATACGCAGTATTTT. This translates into CASSNARGRDTQYF.

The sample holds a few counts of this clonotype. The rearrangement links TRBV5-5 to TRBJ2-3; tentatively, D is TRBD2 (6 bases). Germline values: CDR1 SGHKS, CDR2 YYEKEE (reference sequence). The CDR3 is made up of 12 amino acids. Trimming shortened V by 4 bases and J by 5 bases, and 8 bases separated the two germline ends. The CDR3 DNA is TGTGCCAGCAGCCCGGGGGAAGATACGCAGTATTTT. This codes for CASSPGEDTQYF.